Detailed here is one TCR beta chain. This clonotype was detected a few times. This clone's antigen is unknown. Per-base qualities were not stored, and no clone one base away is much larger. This sample was taken from a study of human T cells and chemical hapten exposure (dated by TCRdb to about 2021). A note on the overall study: For sensitization, 2% DPC in acetone was applied to a roughly 2 cm by roughly 2 cm area of upper inner arm skin. Throughout the approximately 26-week study period, patients were also given weekly therapeutic DPC doses on the scalp. Patch testing was performed on the upper back with Finn chambers containing 0.01% DPC, and the patch tests were scored after 6 days according to International Contact Dermatitis Research Group standards. The mostly female patient cohort included alopecia areata with under or over 50% scalp involvement, alopecia totalis and alopecia universalis. Libraries were pooled for sequencing, and variation in per-sample TCR yields was attributed mainly to small differences in library volumes within the pool. This study followed changes in the peripheral blood TCR repertoire in vivo during primary and secondary sensitization of alopecia patients to the hapten diphenylcyclopropenone (DPC). Blood was sampled from patients pre-sensitization (week 0) and at 2, 6 and about 24 weeks after DPC sensitization. Blood for TCR sequencing was provided by twenty-nine alopecia patients at one to four time points (pre-sensitization, 2, 6 and 24 weeks).

In the germline V gene (reference sequence), CDR1 corresponds to SEHNR and CDR2 to FQNEAQ. The CDR3 numbers 13 residues from cysteine through phenylalanine. The kept DNA is CDR3 alone, 39 bases in frame from the first base. V was cut back by 3 bases and J by 5 bases, leaving a gap of 10 bases between them. The protocol used for the library was RACE. Sequencing was carried out with a NextSeq 500. During library preparation, unique molecular identifiers were attached to individual cDNA molecules so that TCRs could be counted in a quantitative, reproducible way. Both TCR alpha and TCR beta chains were sequenced from each blood RNA sample. Per the original workflow: A median of about 87,000 TCRs per sample was observed, with a range of roughly 23,224 to 700,000. V, J and CDR3 annotation of the TCR reads was performed with the Decombinator software suite. Every sample was subsampled to the same number of TCRs (28,000) for the PS versus PT1 abundance plots. TCRs were defined as expanded if absent before sensitization and observed at least eight times at the 2-week time point. Through fastp at Q25 and MiXCR, TCRdb rebuilt clones from the public reads, retaining in-frame beta chains. When rows share a CDR3 protein, they turn into one entry using the most common DNA and genes. Clone size and V and J calls follow TCRdb, not the original study. This sample has fewer than 200,000 distinct CDR3 sequences in its table, and roughly 30% of those were observed once. Clones ranked in the top ten supply just under 3% of the sample.

The intended sense of this specimen's time point label: pre-sensitization, week 0. The treatment or condition label, as the study defines it: therapeutic diphenylcyclopropenone sensitization with weekly scalp DPC. At every patch-test visit, the blood draw took place before the patch test was put on. To be eligible, patients had to be aged 18 to 70, diagnosed with alopecia and judged suitable for DPC therapy, while pregnant patients were excluded. Total RNA was extracted from unfractionated whole blood that had been collected in Tempus Blood RNA tubes. Study-wide conclusions, independent of this receptor: DPC sensitization did not change how many TCRs were above 1 in 1000 frequency, and no evidence was found of alterations in global repertoire structure. Alopecia, a presumed autoimmune disease, was present in all patients, so the immune response of the patients might differ from that of healthy individuals. Expanded TCRs formed significantly more large CDR3 similarity clusters than pre-sensitization or healthy control sets, consistent with antigen-driven responses. A positive correlation was found between the number of PT1 expanded TCRs and patch test score, with significance reached at thresholds 8, 16 and 32 but not 4. Repeated subsampling changed both the strength of the expansion versus patch-test correlation and the threshold at which the correlation became significant.

The sequence was obtained from a young woman with alopecia areata. Some clones in this sample may be carry-over from other donors' samples. This specimen was whole blood, taken in connection with sensitization to the hapten diphenylcyclopropenone (DPC). The chain couples TRBV7-9 to TRBJ1-2; the D segment cannot be called with confidence. CDR3 protein: CASSFSAEYGYTF. The sequence in DNA is TGTGCCAGCAGCTTCTCGGCGGAGTATGGCTACACCTTC.